A selection of T cell receptor beta chains follows, all from one sample in a study of cytomegalovirus exposure and HLA in healthy donors. The repertoire was sequenced with immunoSEQ multiplex PCR; TCRdb's copy has only in-frame clones and lacks some. The repertoire includes 50,000 to 60,000 clones, approximately 80% of them detected once, and about 1.5% sits in the top ten. The specimen sequenced was PBMCs. The receptors were sampled from a female donor in good health and CMV-seronegative. CDR3s include the opening cysteine and the closing phenylalanine or tryptophan. The order of the fields is V gene, J gene, CDR3 protein.

V: TRBV6-4; J: TRBJ2-2; CDR3: CASSKGGAEDGELFF
V: TRBV7-9; J: TRBJ1-1; CDR3: CASSLNRGTLTEAFF
V: TRBV7-2; J: TRBJ2-5; CDR3: CASSALSGGFRETQYF
V: TRBV29-1; J: TRBJ2-3; CDR3: CSLTGLGTDTQYF
V: TRBV6-1; J: TRBJ1-1; CDR3: CASSDGTGNTEAFF
V: TRBV9; J: TRBJ2-6; CDR3: CASSLRDRGLAGANVLTF
V: TRBV19; J: TRBJ1-4; CDR3: CASSIGATNEKLFF
V: TRBV5-4; J: TRBJ1-2; CDR3: CASSFGQGNYGYTF
V: TRBV5-1; J: TRBJ1-3; CDR3: CASRGGNSGNTIYF
V: TRBV2; J: TRBJ2-5; CDR3: CATGGQETQYF
V: TRBV13; J: TRBJ1-3; CDR3: CASSLDSSSGNTIYF
V: TRBV27; J: TRBJ1-2; CDR3: CASSLKADSYYGYTF
V: TRBV12-5; J: TRBJ1-1; CDR3: CASGLVGGTEAFF
V: TRBV7-3; J: TRBJ2-2; CDR3: CASSLIGTTTGELFF
V: TRBV12-5; J: TRBJ2-2; CDR3: CASGLVVGQGANTGELFF
V: TRBV7-2; J: TRBJ2-5; CDR3: CASSLSGGLETQYF
V: TRBV27; J: TRBJ1-2; CDR3: CASSLSTVGGYTF
V: TRBV6-4; J: TRBJ1-2; CDR3: CASSPGDNNYGYTF
V: TRBV27; J: TRBJ2-5; CDR3: CASSSGQGRGTQYF
V: TRBV7-2; J: TRBJ2-2; CDR3: CASSPLPLNTGELFF
V: TRBV7-2; J: TRBJ2-5; CDR3: CASSSRQGHQETQYF
V: TRBV7-3; J: TRBJ1-1; CDR3: CASSLQGPNTEAFF
V: TRBV28; J: TRBJ1-2; CDR3: CASSPGGANYGYTF
V: TRBV5-4; J: TRBJ2-1; CDR3: CASSLLAGGSVEQFF
V: TRBV9; J: TRBJ2-1; CDR3: CASSVIQGDEQFF
V: TRBV5-1; J: TRBJ2-1; CDR3: CASSLVSSQYNEQFF
V: TRBV6-6; J: TRBJ2-1; CDR3: CASSYFGGAGNEQFF
V: TRBV5-1; J: TRBJ2-5; CDR3: CASSFFEEETQYF
V: TRBV19; J: TRBJ1-5; CDR3: CASSIRPLDSNQPQHF
V: TRBV29-1; J: TRBJ2-1; CDR3: CSVDQGPKVNEQFF
V: TRBV6-4; J: TRBJ2-1; CDR3: CASSDSTSGGDEQFF
V: TRBV4-3; J: TRBJ2-5; CDR3: CASSQDNRGGRETQYF
V: TRBV6-5; J: TRBJ2-3; CDR3: CASSYDPLELYTQYF
V: TRBV2; J: TRBJ2-3; CDR3: CASSGRGGDTQYF
V: TRBV27; J: TRBJ1-6; CDR3: CASSFGDRGFFRSPLHF
V: TRBV19; J: TRBJ1-6; CDR3: CASTDRGGLGTYNSPPHF
V: TRBV4-1; J: TRBJ1-5; CDR3: CASSIGQGCQPQHF
V: TRBV18; J: TRBJ2-5; CDR3: CASSLLQETQYF
V: TRBV6-1; J: TRBJ2-7; CDR3: CASTEPGQGYEQYF
V: TRBV7-2; J: TRBJ2-7; CDR3: CASSTSGGSYEQYF
V: TRBV2; J: TRBJ1-1; CDR3: CASTSSRTGGTEAFF
V: TRBV9; J: TRBJ2-6; CDR3: CASSALGGGTGANVLTF
V: TRBV6-4; J: TRBJ1-1; CDR3: CASSENTFTEAFF